These T cell receptor beta chains were read from a single sample in a study of neurological immune-mediated disorders. TCRdb analysed the 5' RACE reads with MiXCR anew, one entry per CDR3 protein. The sample records roughly 27,000 distinct CDR3 sequences, more than 2% being singletons. The sample comprised PBMCs. The receptor set was obtained from a woman between 45 and 65 years old with multiple sclerosis. Both conserved end residues are part of each CDR3. Each record gives: D gene, CDR3 length, clone size, J gene, V gene, CDR3 protein, CDR3 DNA. D genes are given only for firm matches. The size of a clone is reported for some rows only, either as once, few or many, or as a class for expanded clones.

TRBD2	13	many	TRBJ2-1	TRBV7-2	CASSPRRGLEQFF	TGTGCCAGCAGCCCTAGGAGGGGACTAGAGCAGTTCTTC
NA	12	many	TRBJ2-1	TRBV14	CASSQPPGSQFF	TGTGCCAGCAGCCAACCGCCAGGTTCGCAGTTCTTC
NA	13	many	TRBJ2-7	TRBV5-1	CASSSRQAYEQYF	TGCGCCAGCAGCTCTCGACAGGCCTACGAGCAGTACTTC
NA	13	many	TRBJ2-7	TRBV20-1	CSARSGTNYEQYF	TGCAGTGCTCGATCCGGGACAAATTACGAGCAGTACTTC
NA	13	many	TRBJ2-7	TRBV5-1	CASTGTEAHEQYF	TGCGCCAGCACCGGGACGGAGGCCCACGAGCAGTACTTC
NA	12	many	TRBJ2-5	TRBV10-2	CASGRVQETQYF	TGCGCCAGTGGTAGGGTTCAGGAGACCCAGTACTTC
NA	13	many	TRBJ1-2	TRBV5-1	CASSPGPANGYTF	TGCGCCAGCAGCCCGGGACCAGCGAATGGCTACACCTTC
TRBD1	15	many	TRBJ2-5	TRBV20-1	CSASDPGQLQETQYF	TGCAGTGCTAGTGACCCGGGACAGCTACAAGAGACCCAGTACTTC
NA	13	many	TRBJ1-5	TRBV20-1	CSAMDSSNQPQHF	TGCAGTGCTATGGACAGTAGCAATCAGCCCCAGCATTTT
NA	14	many	TRBJ1-1	TRBV20-1	CSASSSLVGTEAFF	TGCAGTGCTAGTTCCAGCTTGGTTGGGACTGAAGCTTTCTTT
TRBD1	14	NA	TRBJ2-7	TRBV14	CASSQAYRGYEQYF	TGTGCCAGCAGCCAAGCCTACAGGGGTTACGAGCAGTACTTC
NA	11	many	TRBJ2-7	TRBV30	CAWMAAYEQYF	TGTGCCTGGATGGCCGCCTACGAGCAGTACTTC
NA	13	few	TRBJ2-7	TRBV20-1	CSARNTQGHEQYF	TGCAGTGCTAGGAACACACAGGGCCACGAGCAGTACTTC
TRBD1	15	many	TRBJ1-1	TRBV7-2	CASSPQGGLNTEAFF	TGTGCCAGCAGCCCCCAGGGGGGCCTGAACACTGAAGCTTTCTTT
NA	17	few	TRBJ2-1	TRBV4-1	CASSQADMGVHYNEQFF	TGCGCCAGCAGCCAAGCCGACATGGGCGTACACTACAATGAGCAGTTCTTC
TRBD1	17	few	TRBJ2-4	TRBV7-3	CASSSYRDRGTQNIQYF	TGTGCCAGCAGCTCTTACCGGGACAGGGGTACCCAAAACATTCAGTACTTC
NA	14	many	TRBJ2-3	TRBV20-1	CSASVSYSTDTQYF	TGCAGTGCTAGTGTATCCTATAGCACAGATACGCAGTATTTT
NA	15	many	TRBJ1-5	TRBV20-1	CSASNQGISNQPQHF	TGCAGTGCTTCTAACCAGGGGATCAGCAATCAGCCCCAGCATTTT
NA	12	few	TRBJ1-1	TRBV20-1	CSVQGKDTEAFF	TGCAGTGTCCAGGGGAAGGACACTGAAGCTTTCTTT
TRBD1	13	many	TRBJ1-2	TRBV5-6	CASSRDRQYGYTF	TGTGCCAGCAGCAGGGACAGGCAGTATGGCTACACCTTC
NA	15	many	TRBJ1-1	TRBV7-9	CASSSSSLFRDEAFF	TGTGCCAGCAGCAGCAGCTCCCTTTTTCGGGATGAAGCTTTCTTT
NA	13	few	TRBJ1-5	TRBV27	CASSPGAAQPQNF	TGTGCCAGCAGTCCGGGGGCGGCTCAGCCCCAGAATTTT
NA	13	many	TRBJ1-2	TRBV7-2	CASSFGAGEGYTF	TGTGCCAGCAGCTTTGGTGCAGGGGAAGGCTACACCTTC
TRBD2	15	few	TRBJ2-2	TRBV7-2	CASRAGGLNTGELFF	TGTGCCAGCAGAGCGGGAGGGTTAAACACCGGGGAGCTGTTTTTT
NA	15	many	TRBJ2-5	TRBV6-2/TRBV6-3	CASTPVPPLQETQYF	TGTGCCAGCACCCCCGTTCCTCCTCTCCAAGAGACCCAGTACTTC
NA	12	many	TRBJ2-1	TRBV20-1	CSASPGSYEQFF	TGCAGTGCTTCCCCGGGATCATATGAGCAGTTCTTC
NA	15	many	TRBJ1-1	TRBV6-1	CASRPAQTLNTEAFF	TGTGCCAGCAGACCCGCCCAAACTTTGAACACTGAAGCTTTCTTT
NA	14	NA	TRBJ1-1	TRBV7-6	CASSLSGRGTEALF	TGTGCCAGCAGCTTATCGGGGCGAGGTACTGAAGCTTTATTT
NA	15	many	TRBJ1-2	TRBV7-9	CASSAPNVANYGYTF	TGTGCCAGCAGCGCGCCGAATGTAGCTAACTATGGCTACACCTTC
NA	13	many	TRBJ2-3	TRBV5-6	CASKRSGADTQYF	TGTGCCAGCAAAAGGTCCGGGGCAGATACGCAGTATTTT
NA	13	many	TRBJ2-7	TRBV20-1	CSATRTASYEQYF	TGCAGTGCTACTCGGACGGCTTCCTACGAGCAGTACTTC
TRBD1	16	many	TRBJ1-1	TRBV7-2	CASSPLTGFWNTEAFF	TGTGCCAGCAGCCCATTGACAGGGTTTTGGAACACTGAAGCTTTCTTT
NA	18	many	TRBJ2-7	TRBV5-1	CASSLALNLRTSSYEQYF	TGCGCCAGCAGCTTGGCCCTTAACCTCCGGACGAGCTCCTACGAGCAGTACTTC
TRBD1	16	many	TRBJ1-4	TRBV9	CASSVGRDRINEKLFF	TGTGCCAGCAGCGTAGGGCGGGACAGAATTAATGAAAAACTGTTTTTT
NA	14	NA	TRBJ1-5	TRBV7-9	CASSFGQSHQPQNF	TGTGCCAGCAGCTTCGGACAGTCCCATCAGCCCCAGAATTTT
NA	17	many	TRBJ2-4	TRBV4-1	CASSLLQGGTRENIQYF	TGCGCCAGCAGCCTTCTCCAGGGGGGGACTAGAGAAAACATTCAGTACTTC
NA	15	NA	TRBJ2-2	TRBV3-1	CASSQDGVNTGELFF	TGTGCCAGCAGCCAAGACGGGGTGAACACCGGGGAGCTGTTTTTT
NA	18	many	TRBJ1-6	TRBV12-3/TRBV12-4	CASSFRGAISSYNSPLHF	TGTGCCAGCAGTTTTAGGGGGGCAATAAGCTCCTATAATTCACCCCTCCACTTT
TRBD2	15	many	TRBJ2-2	TRBV20-1	CSAGRIAGGTGELFF	TGCAGTGCCGGGAGGATAGCGGGGGGTACCGGGGAGCTGTTTTTT
NA	12	medium-sized	TRBJ1-5	TRBV20-1	CSAPSIWGPQHF	TGCAGTGCTCCGTCCATTTGGGGACCCCAGCATTTT
NA	14	medium-sized	TRBJ1-1	TRBV20-1	CSAPGPSTNTEAFF	TGCAGTGCCCCCGGTCCCTCAACGAACACTGAAGCTTTCTTT
NA	13	many	TRBJ2-1	TRBV5-1	CASSLDSANEQFF	TGCGCCAGCAGCTTGGACAGCGCAAATGAGCAGTTCTTC
TRBD2	16	many	TRBJ2-3	TRBV20-1	CSASLWGGGSTDTQYF	TGCAGTGCTAGTCTGTGGGGCGGGGGTAGCACAGATACGCAGTATTTT
TRBD2	16	many	TRBJ2-1	TRBV5-1	CASSSTTSGRAVEQFF	TGCGCCAGCAGCTCGACGACTAGCGGGAGGGCCGTTGAGCAGTTCTTC
TRBD2	15	many	TRBJ2-1	TRBV5-6	CASSLVTSSYNEQFF	TGTGCCAGCAGCTTGGTGACTAGCAGCTACAATGAGCAGTTCTTC
NA	15	many	TRBJ1-2	TRBV5-1	CASSWGSAGLRGYTF	TGCGCCAGCAGCTGGGGGTCAGCAGGCCTCAGGGGCTACACCTTC
NA	15	medium-sized	TRBJ1-1	TRBV20-1	CSAEQGNSMNTEAFF	TGCAGTGCCGAACAAGGAAACTCTATGAACACTGAAGCTTTCTTT
NA	13	many	TRBJ1-2	TRBV29-1	CSVVEGTIYGYTF	TGCAGCGTTGTAGAAGGGACCATTTATGGCTACACCTTC
TRBD1	16	NA	TRBJ1-3	TRBV7-8	CASSLRQGTSGNTIYF	TGTGCCAGCAGCCTCCGACAGGGAACCTCTGGAAACACCATATATTTT
NA	14	many	TRBJ2-7	TRBV5-1	CASSLDPNSYEQYF	TGCGCCAGCTCATTGGACCCCAACTCCTACGAGCAGTACTTC
NA	16	many	TRBJ1-1	TRBV5-1	CASSDRPGGMNTEAFF	TGCGCCAGCAGCGATCGACCGGGGGGCATGAACACTGAAGCTTTCTTT
TRBD1	15	many	TRBJ2-3	TRBV29-1	CSVERDRGYGDTQYF	TGCAGCGTTGAAAGAGACAGGGGTTACGGAGATACGCAGTATTTT
TRBD1	15	medium-sized	TRBJ1-1	TRBV5-1	CASSLKGQGASEAFF	TGCGCCAGCAGCTTGAAGGGACAGGGGGCTTCTGAAGCTTTCTTT
TRBD2	16	many	TRBJ2-3	TRBV7-8	CASSVGLADSTDTQYF	TGTGCCAGCAGCGTCGGACTAGCGGATAGCACAGATACGCAGTATTTT
NA	16	many	TRBJ2-5	TRBV3-1	CASSQDRVRVSQTQYF	TGTGCCAGCAGCCAAGATAGGGTTAGGGTTTCGCAGACCCAGTACTTC
TRBD2	17	many	TRBJ2-7	TRBV20-1	CSALISGGASGGYEQYF	TGCAGTGCTTTAATTAGCGGGGGGGCTTCGGGCGGGTACGAGCAGTACTTC
NA	16	many	TRBJ2-2	TRBV11-2	CASSYGRGPSRGELFF	TGTGCCAGCAGCTATGGGCGGGGCCCCTCTCGGGGGGAGCTGTTTTTT
NA	14	medium-sized	TRBJ2-2	TRBV10-3	CAIRVAVLTGELFF	TGTGCCATCAGAGTAGCGGTGCTCACCGGGGAGCTGTTTTTT
TRBD1	13	many	TRBJ2-1	TRBV12-3/TRBV12-4	CANSGTDYNEQFF	TGTGCCAACTCCGGGACAGACTACAATGAGCAGTTCTTC